The text below deals with one T cell receptor (beta chain). Assay: immunoSEQ multiplex PCR; the TCRdb copy retains only in-frame clones and omits some. The data contain around 60,000 clones, 93% of them singletons. The sample originates from a study of T cell changes during pregnancy in multiple sclerosis. The V end was cut by 0 bases, the J end by 2 bases, with 12 bases between. The germline gives CDR1 SGHRS, CDR2 YFSETQ. This CDR3 spans 16 amino acids. The source of this sequence is a female donor with multiple sclerosis, enrolled in a pregnancy study. The rearrangement uses TRBV5-1 and TRBJ1-3; D perhaps matches TRBD1 (6 bases). Specimen: peripheral blood, collected after pregnancy. In nucleotides, the CDR3 is TGCGCCAGCAGCTTGGGTCAGGGGCGAGCTGGAAACACCATATATTTT. Translated: CASSLGQGRAGNTIYF.